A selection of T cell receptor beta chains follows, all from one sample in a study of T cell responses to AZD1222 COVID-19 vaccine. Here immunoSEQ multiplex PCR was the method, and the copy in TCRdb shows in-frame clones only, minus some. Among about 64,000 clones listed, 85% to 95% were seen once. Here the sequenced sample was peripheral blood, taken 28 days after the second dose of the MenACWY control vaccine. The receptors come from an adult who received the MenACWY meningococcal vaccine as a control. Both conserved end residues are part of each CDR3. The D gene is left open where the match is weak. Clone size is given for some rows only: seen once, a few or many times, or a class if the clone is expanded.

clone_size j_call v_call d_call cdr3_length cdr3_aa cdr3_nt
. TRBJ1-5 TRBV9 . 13 CASSVGRNQPQHF TGTGCCAGCAGCGTAGGAAGGAATCAGCCCCAGCATTTT
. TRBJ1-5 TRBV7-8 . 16 CASSLVQGIDNQPQHF TGTGCCAGCAGCTTAGTTCAGGGGATAGACAATCAGCCCCAGCATTTT
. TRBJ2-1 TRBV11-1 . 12 CASSLSDNEQFF TGTGCCAGCAGCTTATCGGACAATGAGCAGTTCTTC
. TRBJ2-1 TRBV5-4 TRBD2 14 CASSTTSANNEQFF TGTGCCAGCAGCACTACTAGCGCTAACAATGAGCAGTTCTTC
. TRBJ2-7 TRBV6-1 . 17 CASSEFAGSPTLYEQYF TGTGCCAGCAGTGAGTTCGCCGGGAGCCCGACGCTCTACGAGCAGTACTTC
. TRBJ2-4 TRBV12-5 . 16 CASGLSQGSPKNIQYF TGTGCTAGTGGTTTATCACAGGGTTCACCCAAAAACATTCAGTACTTC
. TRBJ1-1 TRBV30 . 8 CAWGTGFF TGTGCCTGGGGAACCGGTTTCTTT
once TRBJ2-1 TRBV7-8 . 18 CASSLSTLYLSSYNEQFF TGTGCCAGCAGCCTCTCGACCTTATACCTGAGCTCCTACAATGAGCAGTTCTTC
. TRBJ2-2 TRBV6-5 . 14 CASSWRGTGGELFF TGTGCCAGCTCGTGGAGGGGAACCGGTGGGGAGCTGTTTTTT
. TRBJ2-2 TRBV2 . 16 CASREGAGSNTGELFF TGTGCCAGCAGGGAAGGCGCGGGGTCGAACACCGGGGAGCTGTTTTTT
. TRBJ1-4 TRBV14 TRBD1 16 CASSQGPGGDGEKLFF TGTGCCAGCAGCCAGGGCCCAGGGGGCGATGGTGAAAAACTGTTTTTT
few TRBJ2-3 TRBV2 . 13 CASRFADTDTQYF TGTGCCAGCAGGTTCGCCGATACAGATACGCAGTATTTT
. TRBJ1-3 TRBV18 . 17 CASSPPLGYAFGNTIYF TGTGCCAGCTCACCACCCCTGGGCTACGCCTTTGGAAACACCATATATTTT
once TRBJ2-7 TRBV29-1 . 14 CSVENSGTTYEQYF TGCAGCGTTGAGAATTCTGGCACCACCTACGAGCAGTACTTC
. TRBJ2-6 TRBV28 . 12 CASADRRNVLTF TGTGCCAGCGCGGACAGAAGGAACGTCCTGACTTTC
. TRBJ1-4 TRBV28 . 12 CAINGRNEKLFF TGTGCCATCAACGGACGTAATGAAAAACTGTTTTTT
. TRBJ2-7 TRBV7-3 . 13 CASSLTASSEQYF TGTGCCAGCAGCTTAACGGCTAGCTCCGAGCAGTACTTC
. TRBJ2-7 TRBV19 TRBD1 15 CASSPTGVSSYEQYF TGTGCCAGTAGTCCAACAGGGGTTAGTTCCTACGAGCAGTACTTC
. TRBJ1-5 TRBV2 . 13 CASRPGSNQPQHF TGTGCCAGCAGGCCCGGGTCCAATCAGCCCCAGCATTTT
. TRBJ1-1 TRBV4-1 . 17 CASSQEVRVSQNTEAFF TGCGCCAGCAGCCAAGAAGTGAGGGTATCCCAGAACACTGAAGCTTTCTTT
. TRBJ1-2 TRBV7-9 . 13 CASSRGPGSGYTF TGTGCCAGCAGCCGGGGACCGGGGAGCGGCTACACCTTC
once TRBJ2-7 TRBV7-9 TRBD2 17 CASSLEWGTSGTYEQYF TGTGCCAGCAGCTTAGAGTGGGGGACTAGCGGTACCTACGAGCAGTACTTC
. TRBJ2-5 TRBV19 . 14 CASSIGTTPETQYF TGTGCCAGTAGTATAGGGACGACCCCAGAGACCCAGTACTTC
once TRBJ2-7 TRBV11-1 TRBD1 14 CASRWDRGGYEQYF TGTGCCAGCCGGTGGGACAGGGGTGGATACGAGCAGTACTTC
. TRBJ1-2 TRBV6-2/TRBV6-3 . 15 CASSYPHPPPSGYTF TGTGCCAGCAGTTACCCGCACCCTCCGCCATCCGGCTACACCTTC
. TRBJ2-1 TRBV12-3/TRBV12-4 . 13 CATVDGNYNEQFF TGTGCCACCGTCGACGGTAACTACAATGAGCAGTTCTTC
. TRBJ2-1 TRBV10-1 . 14 CASSESTAYNEQFF TGCGCCAGCAGTGAGAGTACAGCATACAATGAGCAGTTCTTC
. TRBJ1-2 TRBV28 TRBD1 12 CATKQGARGYTF TGTGCCACCAAGCAGGGGGCTAGGGGCTACACCTTC
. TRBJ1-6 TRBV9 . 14 CASSVTPGNSPLHF TGTGCCAGCAGCGTCACCCCGGGGAATTCACCCCTCCACTTT
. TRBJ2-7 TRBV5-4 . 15 CASSRGEEGLNEQYF TGTGCCAGCAGCCGCGGAGAGGAGGGATTGAACGAGCAGTACTTC
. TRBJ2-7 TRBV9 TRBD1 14 CASSAANNRGEQYF TGTGCCAGCAGCGCTGCAAATAACAGGGGCGAGCAGTACTTC